Each of the 24 T cell receptor beta chains below was sequenced from the same sample in a study of blood T cell repertoires in COVID-19. The protocol was immunoSEQ multiplex PCR, while the TCRdb copy is restricted to in-frame clones and leaves out a portion. This table holds about 47,000 clones, over 75% found once. Sequenced input: peripheral blood. Every receptor here comes from a human donor with active COVID-19. The donor label of this sample is uncertain.

The chain links TRBV7-9 to TRBJ2-2, with a tentative D call TRBD1 (6 bases). The CDR3 runs to 15 residues. Trimming shortened V by 3 bases and J by 3 bases, and 11 bases separated the two germline ends. CDR1 SEHNR and CDR2 FQNEAQ come from the germline V gene (reference sequence). CDR3 coding DNA: TGTGCCAGCAGCTTGGGGGCCAGGGACACCGGGGAGCTGTTTTTT. Amino acids: CASSLGARDTGELFF.

This clone was seen more than once but under ten times. The chain employs TRBV15 and TRBJ1-2, with D possibly matching TRBD1 (5 bases). CDR3 size: 14 residues. The germline CDR1 and CDR2 sequences are LNHNV and YYDKDF (reference sequence). V was cut by 4 bases and J by 3 bases, with 12 bases left in between. The CDR3 DNA reads as TGTGCCACCAGCACGGGGGTAGTAGACTATGGCTACACCTTC. Amino acids: CATSTGVVDYGYTF.

The chain recombines TRBV5-1 with TRBJ2-3, with D possibly matching TRBD2 (5 bases). The V and J ends lost 1 base and 10 bases respectively, with 10 bases between them. Germline CDR1 and CDR2: SGHRS and YFSETQ. The CDR3 is 12 residues long. The CDR3 sequence is CASSLSEEAQYF. The CDR3 DNA follows: TGCGCCAGCAGCTTGTCAGAGGAGGCGCAGTATTTT.

The V call is TRBV2, the J call TRBJ1-6; possible D gene TRBD1, 5 bases. The V and J ends lost 6 bases and 6 bases respectively, with 12 bases between them. CDR3 length: 14 residues. Germline assignment: CDR1 SNHLY and CDR2 FYNNEI. CDR3 loop: CASSLDRSNSPLHF. The CDR3 DNA follows: TGTGCCAGCAGCTTAGACAGATCTAATTCACCCCTCCACTTT.

This rearrangement joins TRBV7-2 to TRBJ2-7; weak D call: TRBD2 (7 bases). Per germline, CDR1 SGHTA and CDR2 FQGNSA. V was pared by 5 bases and J by 6 bases, with 23 bases between. The CDR3 is 16 amino acids. The CDR3 loop is CASSQTFGGARGEQYF. As DNA, the CDR3 is TGTGCCAGCAGCCAGACCTTTGGGGGGGCGCGGGGCGAGCAGTACTTC.

The V gene is TRBV6-5, the J gene TRBJ1-6; D may be TRBD1 (6 bases). Trimming left V 6 bases short and J 8 bases short, with 8 bases between. CDR1 is MNHEY, CDR2 SVGAGI, per germline. This CDR3 has 12 residues. CDR3 region: CASRQGYSPLHF. CDR3 sequence (DNA): TGTGCCAGCAGACAGGGTTATTCACCCCTCCACTTT.

The CDR3 DNA reads as TGTGCCAGCAGTTTCGACACCTCCTACGAGCAGTACTTC. Its translation is CASSFDTSYEQYF. The chain links TRBV12-3 or TRBV12-4 to TRBJ2-7; D is uncertain. CDR3 length: 13 residues. The V end lost 3 bases, the J end lost 0 bases, and 6 bases lay between the germline ends.

The rearrangement links TRBV19 to TRBJ2-1; 10 positions match TRBD2. CDR1 is LNHDA and CDR2 is SQIVND in the germline V gene (reference sequence). CDR3 length: 15 residues. The V and J ends lost 7 bases and 9 bases, in that order; junction bases with no gene match: 12. In nucleotides, the CDR3 is TGTGCCAGTAACCCGAGCGGGAGGGCGTCTAGTGAGCAGTTCTTC. Translation: CASNPSGRASSEQFF.

The rearrangement joins TRBV18 to TRBJ2-7; TRBD2 aligns across 7 bases. J was trimmed by 5 bases and V by 3 bases; bases with no gene match: 7. Looked up from germline, CDR1 is KGHSH and CDR2 is LQKENI. This CDR3 contains 14 residues. CDR3 sequence reads: CASSPRTSVHEQYF. The CDR3 DNA is TGTGCCAGCTCACCTCGTACTAGCGTACACGAGCAGTACTTC.

The chain combines TRBV28 with TRBJ1-5, with D possibly being TRBD1 (5 bases). Germline-derived CDR1 and CDR2 are MDHEN and SYDVKM. The CDR3 spans 14 residues. Deletions cut 5 bases from V and 4 bases from J, with 12 bases between. CDR3 loop: CASSGGGTNQPQHF. CDR3 coding DNA: TGTGCCAGCAGTGGGGGAGGGACTAATCAGCCCCAGCATTTT.

V usage is TRBV6-1 and J usage is TRBJ2-1; D is unclear. Per the germline V gene, CDR1 is MNHNS and CDR2 is SASEGT. The CDR3 has 13 amino acids. The germline V and J ends were trimmed by 0 bases and 9 bases, with 9 bases remaining between them. CDR3 loop: CASSEAPPFEQFF. The CDR3 DNA is TGTGCCAGCAGTGAAGCTCCCCCCTTTGAGCAGTTCTTC.

J is TRBJ2-7 and V is TRBV19; 10 nucleotides agree with TRBD1. The germline V gene has CDR1 LNHDA and CDR2 SQIVND (reference sequence). After removal of 3 bases from V and 6 bases from J, the junction contained 5 bases not matched to a gene. The CDR3 length is 14 residues. The CDR3 DNA follows: TGTGCCAGTAGTATGGGGACAGGGGCAGGCGAGCAGTACTTC. Residues: CASSMGTGAGEQYF.

This rearrangement joins TRBV7-8 to TRBJ1-3; possible D gene TRBD1, 6 bases. Germline V lookup: CDR1 SGHVS, CDR2 FQNEAQ. Trimming pared 5 bases from V and 4 bases from J, leaving 12 bases between. The CDR3 length is 14 residues. CDR3 protein: CASSEYDRGNTIYF. CDR3 coding DNA: TGTGCCAGCAGCGAGTACGACAGGGGAAACACCATATATTTT.

The rearrangement links TRBV12-5 to TRBJ1-4; D gene ambiguous. This CDR3 comprises 12 residues. V lost 3 bases to trimming and J lost 8 bases, with 7 bases between them. Germline values: CDR1 LGHNT, CDR2 FRNRAP. The CDR3 loop is CASGLAEEKLFF. The CDR3 DNA sequence: TGTGCTAGTGGTTTAGCGGAAGAAAAACTGTTTTTT.

The chain carries TRBV11-3 and TRBJ2-5; 8 bases are a match to TRBD2. This CDR3 comprises 15 residues. Germline V CDR1 and CDR2: SGHNT, YENEEA. Losses at the gene ends were 3 bases for V and 0 bases for J; bases not matched to a gene: 3. The CDR3 DNA reads TGTGCCAGCAGCTTGGGCGGGGGGTACCAAGAGACCCAGTACTTC. Protein product: CASSLGGGYQETQYF.

This clone was counted only a few times. The J gene is TRBJ2-7, the V gene TRBV2, with 8 bases fitting TRBD1. The J segment lost 6 bases and the V segment lost 8 bases, leaving 6 bases of the junction unmatched. Germline lookup yields CDR1 SNHLY and CDR2 FYNNEI. The CDR3 is 12 amino acids. The CDR3 protein is CASGTGGGEQYF. CDR3 DNA: TGTGCCAGCGGAACAGGGGGAGGCGAGCAGTACTTC.

The V gene is TRBV3-1 (or the pseudogene TRBV3-2), the J gene TRBJ2-2; 7 nucleotides align to TRBD2. The CDR3 has 14 amino acids. CDR1 and CDR2 from the germline V gene are LGHDT and YNNKEL (reference sequence). J lost 4 bases, V lost 5 bases, and 4 bases had no gene match. CDR3 sequence: CASSVASGTGELFF. The CDR3 DNA reads as TGTGCCAGCAGCGTCGCTAGCGGCACCGGGGAGCTGTTTTTT.

The CDR3 bases are TGTGCCACCAGTGATTTGCAACAGGGGAACACCGGGGAGCTGTTTTTT. Translated, it gives CATSDLQQGNTGELFF. J is TRBJ2-2 and V is TRBV24-1, with D possibly matching TRBD1 (6 bases). The germline V gene encodes CDR1 KGHDR and CDR2 SFDVKD. Trimming removed 0 bases from V and 1 base from J, with 8 bases in between. The CDR3 spans 16 residues.

This chain uses TRBV9 with TRBJ2-1; no definite D call. The CDR3 sequence is 15 residues long. Trimming shortened V by 0 bases and J by 5 bases, and 12 bases separated the two germline ends. Germline CDR1 reads SGDLS; CDR2 reads YYNGEE. Here the CDR3 reads CASSVGGFLNNEQFF. The CDR3 DNA follows: TGTGCCAGCAGCGTAGGCGGTTTTCTCAACAATGAGCAGTTCTTC.

The V and J genes are TRBV27 and TRBJ2-7, with D perhaps TRBD2 (5 bases). Germline CDR1 is MNHEY and CDR2 is SMNVEV (reference sequence). V was cut by 4 bases and J by 2 bases, with 9 bases left in between. The CDR3 length is 13 residues. The CDR3 loop reads CASSSGIPYEQYF. DNA for the CDR3: TGTGCCAGCAGTTCGGGGATCCCCTACGAGCAGTACTTC.

The genes are TRBV30 and TRBJ2-4; the D gene is possibly TRBD1 (6 bases). CDR1 GTSNPN and CDR2 SVGIG come from the germline V gene (reference sequence). V was cut by 5 bases and J by 8 bases, with 19 bases left in between. This CDR3 has 14 residues. The CDR3 is CAWDSGASTDIQYF. The DNA of the CDR3 is TGTGCCTGGGATTCAGGGGCCTCCACAGACATTCAGTACTTC.

The CDR3 DNA follows: TGTGCCAGCAGCCCTCAGGGCGGGGGATATGGCTACACCTTC. This encodes CASSPQGGGYGYTF. The chain has TRBV5-4 and TRBJ1-2, with D tentatively TRBD1 (5 bases). V dropped 4 bases and J dropped 5 bases, with 15 bases sitting between them. The CDR3 has 14 amino acids. Germline V gene lookup returns CDR1 SGHNT and CDR2 YYREEE (reference sequence).

A word on this clone: The sample holds other DNA sequences that translate to the same CDR3. The chain couples TRBV3-1 (or the pseudogene TRBV3-2) to TRBJ2-7; the D is unclear. Trimming shortened V by 0 bases and J by 5 bases, and 5 bases separated the two germline ends. This CDR3 region has 12 residues. Germline-derived CDR1 and CDR2 are LGHDT and YNNKEL (reference sequence). The CDR3 region has the DNA TGTGCCAGCAGCCAAGATAGAAACGAGCAGTACTTC. Its protein is CASSQDRNEQYF.

The rearrangement uses TRBV5-5 and TRBJ1-5; TRBD1 matches 10 bases. V dropped 4 bases and J dropped 5; count of bases not matched to a gene: 6. Germline V gives CDR1 SGHKS, CDR2 YYEKEE (reference sequence). CDR3 size: 15 residues. The CDR3 region is CASSGGTGVYQPQHF. CDR3 bases: TGTGCCAGCAGCGGGGGGACAGGGGTCTATCAGCCCCAGCATTTT.